The 14 T cell receptor beta chains below were found in one sample sequenced in a study of shared clonotypes between healthy human individuals (dated by TCRdb to about 2020). The library was produced with the immunoSEQ multiplex PCR assay. TCRdb retrieved this table from immuneACCESS and kept in-frame rearrangements only. Not all clones are present; in checked studies, unresolved V genes account for under half, and no reason is known for the remainder. The sample includes around 2,000,000 clones, with 85% to 95% observed a single time. In total, the top ten clones hold more than 0.1% of the sample. The source material was naive CD4+ T cells sorted from blood. The sample's cell subset or site label, in plain terms: CD45RA+ positively selected. The receptors stem from a man aged 18 to 30 in good health.

The chain is built from TRBV4-1 and TRBJ2-3; D call uncertain. The germline CDR1 and CDR2 sequences are MGHRA and YSYEKL. Between the trimmed V and J ends, which lost 0 bases and 0 bases, there was a span of 10 bases. The CDR3 runs to 16 residues. CDR3 bases: TGCGCCAGCAGCCAAGAAGGACGGTCTAGCACAGATACGCAGTATTTT. The encoded protein is CASSQEGRSSTDTQYF.

The chain uses TRBV6-1 and TRBJ2-5, with 7 bases identical to TRBD2. With V trimmed by 6 bases and J by 5 bases, 3 bases remained unmatched. The germline gives CDR1 MNHNS, CDR2 SASEGT. CDR3 length: 12 amino acids. CDR3 nucleotide sequence: TGTGCCAGCAGGAGGGAGGGGGAGACCCAGTACTTC. Its translation is CASRREGETQYF.

The sample holds one count of this clone. This rearrangement joins TRBV5-1 to TRBJ1-1; the D is unclear. Per germline, CDR1 SGHRS and CDR2 YFSETQ. The CDR3 is made up of 16 amino acids. V was trimmed by 4 bases and J by 3 bases, leaving 19 bases between them. The chain's CDR3 is CASSPETGRKDTEAFF. As DNA, the CDR3 is TGCGCCAGCAGCCCGGAAACGGGGAGAAAGGACACTGAAGCTTTCTTT. The full variable domain, its missing parts supplied by reference TRBV5-1 and TRBJ1-1, is KAGVTQTPRYLIKTRGQQVTLSCSPISGHRSVSWYQQTPGQGLQFLFEYFSETQRNKGNFPGRFSGRQFSNSRSEMNVSTLELGDSALYLCASSPETGRKDTEAFFGQGTRLTVV.

J is TRBJ1-5 and V is TRBV7-2; maybe TRBD1 (5 bases). V lost 3 bases and J 4 bases, leaving 13 bases between the germline ends. Germline loops: CDR1 SGHTA, CDR2 FQGNSA. The CDR3 consists of 15 residues. For the CDR3, the DNA is TGTGCCAGCAGCTTTTCGGGGGGATCTAATCAGCCCCAGCATTTT. It translates to CASSFSGGSNQPQHF. The full variable domain, rest sourced from reference TRBV7-2 and TRBJ1-5, is GAGVSQSPSNKVTEKGKDVELRCDPISGHTALYWYRQSLGQGLEFLIYFQGNSAPDKSGLPSDRFSAERTGGSVSTLTIQRTQQEDSAVYLCASSFSGGSNQPQHFGDGTRLSIL.

V usage is TRBV6-6 and J usage is TRBJ1-4, with 9 bases matching TRBD1. CDR3 size: 14 residues. V trimming: 6 bases; J trimming: 8 bases; junction bases outside the gene matches: 7. In germline, CDR1 is MNHNY, CDR2 SVGAGI (reference sequence). Here the CDR3 DNA reads TGTGCCAGCAGGGTCGAGACAGGGGGAGAAAAACTGTTTTTT. Translating gives CASRVETGGEKLFF.

The V and J genes are TRBV5-6 and TRBJ1-4, with TRBD1 matching over 8 bases. V shed 0 bases, J shed 10 bases, and the junction held 8 bases outside the gene matches. The length of the CDR3 is 15 residues. Germline CDR1 is SGHDT and CDR2 is YYEEEE. CDR3 sequence: CASSLDKTGVGKLFF. CDR3 bases: TGTGCCAGCAGCTTGGATAAGACAGGGGTAGGAAAACTGTTTTTT.

This sequence joins TRBV5-4 and TRBJ2-5; D is undetermined. Per germline, CDR1 SGHNT and CDR2 YYREEE (reference sequence). CDR3 length: 11 residues. Trimming removed 0 bases from V and 6 bases from J, with 3 bases in between. DNA for the CDR3: TGTGCCAGCAGCTTGGGCCAGACCCAGTACTTC. Its translation: CASSLGQTQYF.

For this clone: In the same sample, other DNA sequences code for this CDR3. This chain links TRBV18 with TRBJ2-7, with 7 bases matching TRBD1. Losses at the gene ends were 6 bases for V and 1 base for J; bases not matched to a gene: 6. The CDR3 totals 14 residues. From germline, CDR1 is KGHSH and CDR2 LQKENI. The CDR3: CASSPTGLSYEQYF. The CDR3 DNA sequence: TGTGCCAGCTCGCCGACAGGGTTATCCTACGAGCAGTACTTC.

The V gene is TRBV10-3, the J gene TRBJ2-5; tentative D call: TRBD1 (8 bases). V dropped 10 bases and J dropped 1 base, with 13 bases sitting between them. The germline gives CDR1 ENHRY, CDR2 SYGVKD. This CDR3 spans 13 amino acids. The CDR3 here is CATTGGVQETQYF. CDR3 nucleotide sequence: TGTGCCACCACAGGGGGGGTCCAAGAGACCCAGTACTTC.

The rearrangement uses TRBV6-5 and TRBJ2-5; D remains unclear. This CDR3 is built from 15 residues. V lost 0 bases and J 1 base, leaving 9 bases between the germline ends. Germline V gives CDR1 MNHEY, CDR2 SVGAGI. The CDR3 coding sequence is TGTGCCAGCAGTTACTCGATTACAACCCAAGAGACCCAGTACTTC. Protein sequence: CASSYSITTQETQYF.

This chain links TRBV5-6 with TRBJ2-7, with D hard to call. This CDR3 is built from 15 residues. The germline V gene encodes CDR1 SGHDT and CDR2 YYEEEE. V was shortened by 1 base and J by 6 bases, with 17 bases between the two germline ends. The CDR3 DNA reads as TGTGCCAGCAGCTTGTACGAGACACCGAGGAGCGAGCAGTACTTC. It codes for CASSLYETPRSEQYF.

This clone appeared once. The chain links TRBV7-9 to TRBJ2-7, with TRBD1 as a possible D gene (6 bases). V was pared by 1 base and J by 2 bases, with 12 bases between. Looked up from germline, CDR1 is SEHNR and CDR2 is FQNEAQ (reference sequence). The CDR3 runs to 15 residues. This CDR3 is CASSLGVGATYEQYF. The CDR3 nucleotides are TGTGCCAGCAGCTTAGGGGTGGGGGCCACCTACGAGCAGTACTTC.

In this sample, this clone turned up once. Other nucleotide sequences from this sample produce the same CDR3. The chain combines TRBV7-9 with TRBJ1-2; TRBD1 agrees at 11 bases. The CDR3 is made up of 14 amino acids. CDR1 SEHNR and CDR2 FQNEAQ come from the germline V gene (reference sequence). V dropped 4 bases and J dropped 4; count of bases not matched to a gene: 2. The CDR3 loop is CASSSGTGGYGYTF. The CDR3 region has the DNA TGTGCCAGCAGCTCCGGGACAGGGGGCTATGGCTACACCTTC.

The chain carries TRBV4-2 and TRBJ1-6; no clear D gene. Germline CDR1 is LGHNA and CDR2 is YNFKEQ. V was trimmed by 0 bases and J by 1 base, leaving 7 bases between them. This CDR3 is 16 amino acids long. DNA of the CDR3: TGTGCCAGCAGCCAAGATGCGGCTTCCTATAATTCACCCCTCCACTTT. Residues: CASSQDAASYNSPLHF.